This T cell receptor beta chain is from a study of T cells in Graves' hyperthyroidism and ophthalmopathy. RNA transcripts served as the template for amplifying TCR beta CDR3 regions. HTBI primers drove first-round RT-PCR of the TCR CDR3. A single record per CDR3 protein comes from TCRdb applying MiXCR to the multiplex PCR reads. This table holds around 370,000 distinct CDR3 sequences, approximately 17% found once. The sample holds many counts of this clonotype. This receptor was taken from a man aged 18 to 35 with Graves' ophthalmopathy. Sequencing was performed on blood.

For the CDR3, the DNA is TGTGCCAGCAGCTCCGACTGGGCCGAGCAGTACTTC. Translation: CASSSDWAEQYF. J is TRBJ2-7 and V is TRBV11-2, with D unresolved. Germline V gene lookup returns CDR1 SGHAT and CDR2 FQNNGV. CDR3 length: 12 amino acids. V was pared by 4 bases and J by 6 bases, with 10 bases between. Filled out from reference TRBV11-2 and TRBJ2-7, the complete variable domain reads EAGVAQSPRYKIIEKRQSVAFWCNPISGHATLYWYQQILGQGPKLLIQFQNNGVVDDSQLPKDRFSAERLKGVDSTLKIQPAKLEDSAVYLCASSSDWAEQYFGPGTRLTVT.